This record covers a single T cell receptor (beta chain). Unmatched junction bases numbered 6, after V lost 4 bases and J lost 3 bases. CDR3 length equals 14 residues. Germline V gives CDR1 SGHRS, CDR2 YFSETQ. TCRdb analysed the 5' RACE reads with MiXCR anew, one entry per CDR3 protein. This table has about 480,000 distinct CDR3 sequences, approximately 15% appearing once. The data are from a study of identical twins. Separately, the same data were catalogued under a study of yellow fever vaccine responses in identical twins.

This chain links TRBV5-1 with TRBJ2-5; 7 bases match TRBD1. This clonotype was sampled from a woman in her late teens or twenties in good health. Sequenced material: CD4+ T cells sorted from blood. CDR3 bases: TGCGCCAGCAGCACGGGACAGATTGAAGAGACCCAGTACTTC. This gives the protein CASSTGQIEETQYF.